This paragraph covers one T cell receptor beta chain sequence. At the DNA level, this CDR3 is encoded by other sequences in the same sample as well. As part of sample collection, lesional scalp punch biopsies and peripheral blood were taken from alopecia areata patients. This record belongs to a study of CD8+ T cells in alopecia areata. The authors extracted RNA and reverse transcribed it into cDNA as the sequencing template. Method: immunoSEQ multiplex PCR; TCRdb's copy keeps in-frame clones and lacks some. The sample consists of 100,000 to 150,000 clones, roughly 61% of them appearing once. The CDR3 is made up of 14 amino acids. Germline CDR1 MNHEY, CDR2 SVGAGI. V lost 2 bases to trimming and J lost 4 bases; unmatched junction nucleotides: 2.

This chain uses TRBV6-5 with TRBJ1-1, with 9 bases matching TRBD1. The material sequenced was CD4+ T cells sorted from blood, taken at week 0. The source is a human donor with alopecia areata. Here the CDR3 reads CASSYRDRVTEAFF. DNA of the CDR3: TGTGCCAGCAGTTACAGGGACAGGGTCACTGAAGCTTTCTTT.